This T cell receptor (beta chain) was observed in a study of blood T cell repertoires in COVID-19. Study in general: The United States, Italy and Spain were the sources of the acute and convalescent COVID-19 samples. From T cells, B-cell-depleted T cells, or PBMCs came the material, which was cDNA or gDNA.

V shed 7 bases, J shed 0 bases, and the junction held 15 bases outside the gene matches. Looked up from germline, CDR1 is WNHNN and CDR2 is SYGVQD (reference sequence). This CDR3 contains 18 residues. Authors' analysis steps: Quantification of nucleated cells was approximated via reference gene primer amplification. Sequenced by immunoSEQ multiplex PCR; TCRdb stores in-frame clones only, minus some. V and J calls and clone size are given by that table; D and trimming were obtained from the DNA. Among around 200,000 clones listed, 85% to 90% were seen once. The clonotype originates from a woman of 80 years or more in a cohort sampled during active or convalescent COVID-19. The sample comprised peripheral blood. This chain uses TRBV10-1 with TRBJ1-3, with 7 bases aligning to TRBD1. As DNA, the CDR3 is TGCGCCAGCACCCTCAACCAACAGGGGTCCCTCTCTGGAAACACCATATATTTT. Protein: CASTLNQQGSLSGNTIYF.